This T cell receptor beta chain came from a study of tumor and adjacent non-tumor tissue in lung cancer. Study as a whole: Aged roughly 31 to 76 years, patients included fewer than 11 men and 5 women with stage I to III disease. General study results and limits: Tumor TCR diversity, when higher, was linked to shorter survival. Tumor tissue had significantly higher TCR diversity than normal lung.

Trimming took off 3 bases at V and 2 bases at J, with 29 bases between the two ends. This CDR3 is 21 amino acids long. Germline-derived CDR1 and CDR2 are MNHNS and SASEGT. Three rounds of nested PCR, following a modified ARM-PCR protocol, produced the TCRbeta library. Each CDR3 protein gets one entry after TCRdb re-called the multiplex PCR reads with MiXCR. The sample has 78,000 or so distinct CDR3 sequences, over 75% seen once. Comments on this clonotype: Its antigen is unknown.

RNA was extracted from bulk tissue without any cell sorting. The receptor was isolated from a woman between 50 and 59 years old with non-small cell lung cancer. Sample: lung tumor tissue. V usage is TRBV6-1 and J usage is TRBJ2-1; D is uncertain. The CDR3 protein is CASSERRLDFFLSTTYNEQFF. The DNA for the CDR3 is TGTGCCAGCAGTGAGCGCCGGTTAGACTTCTTTCTCTCGACAACCTACAATGAGCAGTTCTTC.